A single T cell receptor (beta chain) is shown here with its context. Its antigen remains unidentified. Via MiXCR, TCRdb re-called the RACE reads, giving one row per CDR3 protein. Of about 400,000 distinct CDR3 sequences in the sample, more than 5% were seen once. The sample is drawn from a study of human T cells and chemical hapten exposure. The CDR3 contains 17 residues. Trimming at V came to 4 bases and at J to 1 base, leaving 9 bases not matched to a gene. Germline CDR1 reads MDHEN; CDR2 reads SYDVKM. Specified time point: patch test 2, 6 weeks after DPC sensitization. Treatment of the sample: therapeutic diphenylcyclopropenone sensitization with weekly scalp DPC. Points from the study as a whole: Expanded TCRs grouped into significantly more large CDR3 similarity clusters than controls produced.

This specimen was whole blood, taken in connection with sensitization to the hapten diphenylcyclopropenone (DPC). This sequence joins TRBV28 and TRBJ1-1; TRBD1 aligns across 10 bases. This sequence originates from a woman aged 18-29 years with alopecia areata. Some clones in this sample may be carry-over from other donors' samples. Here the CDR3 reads CASSSVPGQGRNTEAFF. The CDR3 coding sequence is TGTGCCAGCAGTTCGGTCCCGGGACAGGGGCGGAACACTGAAGCTTTCTTT.